Listed here is a single T cell receptor beta chain. Produced via immunoSEQ multiplex PCR; TCRdb's table is partial and in-frame only. There are around 170,000 clones in the sample; 70% to 90% occur only once, and under 2% lies in the top ten. The data derive from a study of blood T cell repertoires in COVID-19. J was trimmed by 4 bases and V by 4 bases; bases with no gene match: 15. CDR1 SGHNT and CDR2 YYREEE come from the germline V gene (reference sequence). The CDR3 covers 19 residues. Sequencing was performed on peripheral blood. The J gene is TRBJ2-5, the V gene TRBV5-4, with 14 bases matching TRBD2. The source is a man in his late teens or twenties who had recovered from COVID-19. As DNA, the CDR3 is TGTGCCAGCAGCGGCCGGGGACTAGCGGGAGTTCTAGGCCCAGAGACCCAGTACTTC. Its protein is CASSGRGLAGVLGPETQYF.